This is a list of T cell receptor beta chains from one sample in a study of blood T cell repertoires in COVID-19. Sequenced by immunoSEQ multiplex PCR; TCRdb stores in-frame clones only, minus some. The data hold a few hundred thousand clones, with 90% observed a single time. Sequenced material: peripheral blood. All receptors come from a woman aged 40 to 50 with acute or convalescent COVID-19. The CDR3 runs from the conserved cysteine through the conserved F or W. D genes are given only for firm matches. Size values are once, few and many counts, or a class for expanded clones, and some rows have none.

len,abundance,v_gene,j_gene,d_gene,CDR3aa,CDR3nt
12,NA,TRBV24-1,TRBJ2-1,TRBD1,CATGTGYNEQFF,TGTGCCACAGGGACAGGGTACAATGAGCAGTTCTTC
13,NA,TRBV19,TRBJ2-5,TRBD1,CASRLRGRETQYF,TGTGCCAGTAGGTTGAGGGGGCGGGAGACCCAGTACTTC
16,NA,TRBV9,TRBJ2-1,NA,CASSPRGSSQYNEQFF,TGTGCCAGCAGCCCCCGAGGGTCTAGCCAATACAATGAGCAGTTCTTC
16,once,TRBV25-1,TRBJ2-2,NA,CASSPWVDRNTGELFF,TGTGCCAGCAGCCCCTGGGTCGACAGGAACACCGGGGAGCTGTTTTTT
14,NA,TRBV19,TRBJ1-2,NA,CASSMGAGEYGYTF,TGTGCCAGTAGTATGGGCGCGGGGGAATATGGCTACACCTTC
15,NA,TRBV6-5,TRBJ1-2,TRBD1,CASNPLRDREYGYTF,TGTGCCAGCAACCCCCTCAGGGACAGGGAGTATGGCTACACCTTC
16,NA,TRBV15,TRBJ2-3,NA,CATSRGRGGYTDTQYF,TGTGCCACCAGCAGAGGCAGGGGCGGGTACACGGATACGCAGTATTTT
14,NA,TRBV6-5,TRBJ1-1,NA,CASSPLGQNTEAFF,TGTGCCAGCAGCCCACTAGGGCAGAACACTGAAGCTTTCTTT
15,NA,TRBV7-9,TRBJ1-2,TRBD1,CASSMTGVNNYGYTF,TGTGCCAGCAGCATGACAGGGGTAAATAACTATGGCTACACCTTC
14,NA,TRBV6-4,TRBJ1-5,TRBD1,CASSPQGSNQPQHF,TGTGCCAGCAGTCCACAGGGGAGTAATCAGCCCCAGCATTTT
14,NA,TRBV2,TRBJ1-5,TRBD1,CASSRDRRNQPQHF,TGTGCCAGCAGCCGGGACAGGAGGAATCAGCCCCAGCATTTT
16,NA,TRBV11-2,TRBJ1-1,NA,CASTPNQGGRNTEAFF,TGTGCCAGCACCCCTAACCAAGGGGGTCGGAACACTGAAGCTTTCTTT
15,NA,TRBV5-1,TRBJ2-2,NA,CASSPLQGLTGELFF,TGCGCCAGCAGCCCGCTACAGGGTTTGACCGGGGAGCTGTTTTTT